This T cell receptor (beta chain) was observed in a study of CD8 T cells in Susac syndrome (dated by TCRdb to between 2019 and 2020). A note on the overall study: Among the sequenced Susac syndrome patients, over five had clinically active disease and about eight were in clinical remission. At blood withdrawal, Susac syndrome patients were therapy-naive, treated with corticosteroids (with IVIg additionally given to some), or treated with IVIg alone. Repertoire sequencing was used to test whether CD8+ T cell activation and differentiation in Susac syndrome was antigen driven.

V is shortened by 3 bases, J by 6 bases, and the region joining them spans 6 bases. According to the germline V gene (reference sequence), CDR1 reads LGHDT and CDR2 reads YNNKEL. CDR3 length: 12 amino acids, cysteine to phenylalanine. The sequence is cut down to CDR3 DNA, 36 bases in frame from base 1. RNA was extracted using the RNeasy kit, and about 0.5 to 1 microgram was reverse transcribed with random hexamers. The immunoSEQ multiplex PCR assay, which covers 54 Vbeta and 13 Jbeta segments, was used to amplify TCR beta CDR3 regions. To correct PCR amplification bias, a synthetic template baseline was used for both primer optimization and computational correction. The study's processing was this. Reads were assigned to V, D and J genes according to IMGT and analyzed in immunoSEQ Analyzer, with only productive sequences retained. Clonality was calculated as one minus the Shannon entropy normalized by log2 of the number of productive unique sequences. Public and private clones were assessed among the 100 most prevalent clones of each patient and control. Clones were defined as Susac-specific when absent from the healthy and MS cohorts, from roughly 1,100 published viral clones and from other ImmuneACCESS disease sequences. TCRdb reworked the public reads: Q25 trimming with fastp, MiXCR clone assembly, productive beta chains retained. For every CDR3 protein sequence, its rows merge into one entry that carries the most common genes and DNA. For this entry, the V and J calls and clone size follow TCRdb and not the study's own pipeline. The sample table shows around 230,000 distinct CDR3 sequences, and about 96% are seen once. The ten largest account for 0.1% of the sample.

Peripheral blood CD8+ and CD4+ T cells from healthy donors, Susac syndrome patients and multiple sclerosis patients were profiled using high-throughput TCR beta sequencing. The Susac syndrome patients fulfilled recently defined diagnostic criteria for either definite or probable disease. Bulk CD8+ and CD4+ T cells were purified magnetically by negative isolation, whereas CD8+ TEMRA cells were enriched by FACS. Blood was collected in EDTA tubes and processed within 24 hours, with PBMCs isolated through density gradient centrifugation. PBMCs intended for TCR sequencing were cryopreserved in liquid nitrogen and thawed later in a water bath at 37 degrees C. The sorted or isolated CD4+, CD8+ and CD8+ TEMRA cells had a purity of 90% or higher. Remarks on this clonotype: Its cognate antigen has yet to be identified. No base qualities exist here, and no much larger clone lies one base off it.

The research as a whole found: The number of individuals in the TCR sequencing and HLA analysis was recognized as being relatively small. No clonal expansion was detected in the CD4+ T cell repertoire of Susac syndrome patients.

The V and J genes are TRBV3-1 and TRBJ1-5; no D gene call is confident. The sequenced sample was CD4+ T cells from PBMCs. The source is a human donor with Susac syndrome. CDR3 region: CASSQGGQPQHF. The DNA sequence is TGTGCCAGCAGCCAGGGCGGTCAGCCCCAGCATTTT.